One and the same sample provided the 10 T cell receptor beta chains below, sequenced in a study of beta chain features in type 1 diabetes (dated by TCRdb to 2016 to 2019). Library prep was done by the immunoSEQ multiplex PCR assay. The entire amount of isolated RNA was reverse transcribed using the High Capacity cDNA Reverse Transcription Kit, so the sequenced TCRB transcripts were expressed ones. In TCRdb, the immuneACCESS table is reduced to in-frame sequences with V and J assigned. These tables do not hold every clone; where another copy was compared, an unresolved V gene accounts for under half, and the others remain unexplained. This sample has approximately 300,000 clones in its table, and about 10% of those were observed once. About 0.014% of the sample belongs to the ten largest clones. The sample consisted of naive CD4+ T cells from blood. This specimen's cell subset or site label, interpreted: true naive CD4+ T cells. These receptors were taken from a woman aged 25 to 39 in good health.

The gene calls are TRBV6-5 and TRBJ1-5, with TRBD1 matching over 10 bases. This CDR3 is 14 amino acids long. The V gene's germline CDR1 is MNHEY and CDR2 SVGAGI. V was clipped by 6 bases and J by 4 bases; unmatched bases: 3. For the CDR3, the DNA is TGTGCCAGCAGGACAGGGGGCTCAAATCAGCCCCAGCATTTT. The encoded protein is CASRTGGSNQPQHF.

There are a few counts of this clone. The chain combines TRBV5-6 with TRBJ2-5; tentative D call: TRBD1 (6 bases). Germline-derived CDR1 and CDR2 are SGHDT and YYEEEE. CDR3 length: 13 amino acids. V was trimmed by 4 bases and J by 4 bases, leaving 11 bases between them. As DNA, the CDR3 is TGTGCCAGCAGCCCGGTAGGGGGAGAGACCCAGTACTTC. This codes for CASSPVGGETQYF.

The V gene is TRBV28, the J gene TRBJ1-1; 8 nucleotides line up with TRBD1. The J segment lost 4 bases and the V segment lost 2 bases, leaving 6 bases of the junction unmatched. CDR1 and CDR2 (germline): MDHEN, SYDVKM. The CDR3 covers 15 residues. The CDR3 loop reads CASSLGSGGGTEAFF. As DNA, the CDR3 is TGTGCCAGCAGTTTAGGGTCAGGGGGCGGCACTGAAGCTTTCTTT.

This clone was observed a few times. The J gene is TRBJ1-5, the V gene TRBV2, with 7 positions matching TRBD1. The germline V gene has CDR1 SNHLY and CDR2 FYNNEI. V shed 8 bases and J 3 bases; nucleotides not matched to a gene: 4. The CDR3 is 13 residues long. CDR3 sequence: CASRDSINQPQHF. CDR3 in DNA: TGTGCCAGCCGGGACAGCATCAATCAGCCCCAGCATTTT.

The V call is TRBV5-6, the J call TRBJ2-7; 9 nucleotides agree with TRBD1. The J segment lost 3 bases and the V segment lost 3 bases, leaving 4 bases of the junction unmatched. In germline, CDR1 is SGHDT, CDR2 YYEEEE. CDR3 size: 14 residues. Here the CDR3 reads CASSYGTGNYEQYF. CDR3 DNA sequence: TGTGCCAGCAGCTACGGGACAGGGAACTACGAGCAGTACTTC.

This chain connects TRBV6-5 to TRBJ1-5, with 8 nucleotides matching TRBD1. Germline assignment: CDR1 MNHEY and CDR2 SVGAGI. Trimming cost V 5 bases and J 5 bases; bases outside gene matches: 8. CDR3 length equals 15 residues. The CDR3 loop is CASSGTGSKYQPQHF. The CDR3 bases are TGTGCCAGCAGTGGGACAGGTTCGAAGTATCAGCCCCAGCATTTT.

The CDR3 protein is CASSEPGTLGPDTQYF. The DNA for the CDR3 is TGTGCCAGCAGCGAACCAGGGACACTCGGACCAGATACGCAGTATTTT. This chain links TRBV6-6 with TRBJ2-3; D may be TRBD1 (6 bases). V lost 6 bases to trimming and J lost 4 bases, with 20 bases between them. The CDR3 has 16 amino acids. Germline lookup yields CDR1 MNHNY and CDR2 SVGAGI (reference sequence).

This clone was seen a few times. The rearrangement uses TRBV28 and TRBJ2-3, with TRBD1 as a possible D gene (6 bases). Germline lookup yields CDR1 MDHEN and CDR2 SYDVKM. The CDR3 extends over 13 amino acids. V was pared by 5 bases and J by 2 bases, with 8 bases between. The CDR3 loop is CASSRDTTDTQYF. The DNA for the CDR3 is TGTGCCAGCAGTCGGGACACCACAGATACGCAGTATTTT. Together with reference TRBV28 and TRBJ2-3, the CDR3 gives the full variable domain: DVKVTQSSRYLVKRTGEKVFLECVQDMDHENMFWYRQDPGLGLRLIYFSYDVKMKEKGDIPEGYSVSREKKERFSLILESASTNQTSMYLCASSRDTTDTQYFGPGTRLTVL.

This clone turned up a few times. The rearrangement uses TRBV21-1 and TRBJ2-5; the table's D call, TRBD2, was not checked against the DNA. TRBV21-1 is designated a pseudogene. The CDR3 sequence is 14 residues long. The CDR3 spells CASSPPVSSPTQYF. Here the CDR3 DNA reads TGTGCCAGCAGCCCCCCCGTGAGCTCCCCGACCCAGTACTTC.

The chain employs TRBV11-3 and TRBJ2-3, with 11 positions matching TRBD2. There are 17 residues in the CDR3. Unmatched junction bases numbered 7, after V lost 5 bases and J lost 0 bases. Germline V gives CDR1 SGHNT, CDR2 YENEEA. The DNA for the CDR3 is TGTGCCAGCAGCCGGACCGGGACTAGCGGAAGCACAGATACGCAGTATTTT. Its translation is CASSRTGTSGSTDTQYF.